The 26 T cell receptor beta chains presented below share a single source sample, sequenced in a study of blood T cell repertoires in COVID-19. Method: immunoSEQ multiplex PCR; TCRdb's copy keeps in-frame clones and lacks some. Here the sample spans more than 200,000 clones, about 86% being singletons. What was sequenced was peripheral blood. The source of these receptors is a middle-aged man with active or convalescent COVID-19.

This clone was recorded only once. This chain connects TRBV27 to TRBJ1-2, with 9 bases aligning to TRBD1. The germline CDR1 and CDR2 sequences are MNHEY and SMNVEV (reference sequence). The CDR3 sequence is 14 residues long. The V segment lost 5 bases and the J segment 11 bases; nucleotides outside the gene matches: 12. This CDR3 is CASSQSPGTGKYTF. The CDR3 DNA reads TGTGCCAGCAGTCAGAGTCCCGGGACAGGGAAATACACCTTC.

Only a few counts were recorded for this clone. This chain uses TRBV5-1 with TRBJ2-7, with 8 bases that match TRBD2. V lost 2 bases to trimming and J lost 5 bases; unmatched junction nucleotides: 9. The CDR3 is 15 residues long. Looked up from germline, CDR1 is SGHRS and CDR2 is YFSETQ. CDR3 nucleotides: TGCGCCAGCAGCTTCAGGAGCGGGGGTTTCAACGAGCAGTACTTC. It codes for CASSFRSGGFNEQYF.

The chain carries TRBV18 and TRBJ1-4; TRBD1 might be the D (5 bases). Trimming shortened V by 1 base and J by 0 bases, and 6 bases separated the two germline ends. The germline V gene has CDR1 KGHSH and CDR2 LQKENI. This CDR3 region has 15 residues. CDR3 DNA sequence: TGTGCCAGCTCACCACAGGGGTCAACTAATGAAAAACTGTTTTTT. Residues: CASSPQGSTNEKLFF. Combining the CDR3 with reference TRBV18 and TRBJ1-4 gives the whole variable domain NAGVMQNPRHLVRRRGQEARLRCSPMKGHSHVYWYRQLPEEGLKFMVYLQKENIIDESGMPKERFSAEFPKEGPSILRIQQVVRGDSAAYFCASSPQGSTNEKLFFGSGTQLSVL.

V is TRBV30 and J is TRBJ1-1; no definite D call. The V end lost 2 bases, the J end lost 0 bases, and 19 bases lay between the germline ends. The length of the CDR3 is 17 residues. From germline, CDR1 is GTSNPN and CDR2 SVGIG (reference sequence). The CDR3 DNA reads as TGTGCCTGGAGTTCCACGTATGCTACTAAGATGAACACTGAAGCTTTCTTT. It codes for CAWSSTYATKMNTEAFF.

V usage is TRBV19 and J usage is TRBJ1-1, with TRBD1 as a possible D gene (5 bases). From germline, CDR1 is LNHDA and CDR2 SQIVND (reference sequence). The length of the CDR3 is 12 residues. The V and J ends lost 7 bases and 11 bases respectively, with 17 bases between them. For the CDR3, the DNA is TGTGCCAGTACCTCAAGGGACTACGACGCTTTCTTT. The encoded protein is CASTSRDYDAFF.

The rearrangement links TRBV28 to TRBJ1-6; maybe TRBD1 (6 bases). The V end lost 6 bases, the J end lost 7 bases, and 10 bases lay between the germline ends. The CDR3 length is 13 residues. Germline CDR1 and CDR2: MDHEN and SYDVKM. The CDR3 sequence: CASRPTGNSPLHF. The CDR3 region has the DNA TGTGCCAGCAGACCCACAGGGAATTCACCCCTCCACTTT.

The chain carries TRBV18 and TRBJ1-6; 7 nucleotides agree with TRBD1. Germline CDR1 reads KGHSH; CDR2 reads LQKENI. The CDR3 spans 13 residues. V was clipped by 4 bases and J by 7 bases; unmatched bases: 1. The CDR3 nucleotides are TGTGCCAGCTCACAACAGGGGAATTCACCCCTCCACTTT. Translated, it gives CASSQQGNSPLHF.

The chain couples TRBV7-8 to TRBJ1-3; D unclear. The CDR3 is 19 residues long. The germline V gene has CDR1 SGHVS and CDR2 FQNEAQ. V was pared by 0 bases and J by 0 bases, with 18 bases between. The CDR3: CASSLAVFTILSSGNTIYF. In DNA form, the CDR3 reads TGTGCCAGCAGCTTAGCGGTGTTCACCATCCTGAGCTCTGGAAACACCATATATTTT.

This chain uses TRBV9 with TRBJ1-2; perhaps TRBD1 as D (6 bases). This CDR3 is 17 amino acids long. V lost 3 bases and J lost 5, with 23 bases in between. CDR1 SGDLS and CDR2 YYNGEE come from the germline V gene. The DNA of the CDR3 is TGTGCCAGCAGCGCATCACCGCTACAGGGAAACGATTATGGCTACACCTTC. It specifies CASSASPLQGNDYGYTF.

In this sample, this clone turned up many times. The chain couples TRBV12-5 to TRBJ2-3; TRBD2 aligns across 15 bases. Germline CDR1 reads LGHNT; CDR2 reads FRNRAP. The CDR3 runs to 15 residues. With 6 bases clipped from V and 6 bases from J, the junction kept 4 bases outside the gene matches. The CDR3 here is CASGSGTSGGDTQYF. The CDR3, as DNA: TGTGCTAGTGGCTCCGGGACTAGCGGGGGGGATACGCAGTATTTT.

This clone was seen just once. The chain uses TRBV10-3 and TRBJ1-2; D gene uncertain. CDR1 and CDR2 from the germline V gene are ENHRY and SYGVKD. The CDR3 extends over 16 amino acids. The V gene lost 0 bases and the J gene lost 0 bases, with 11 bases spanning the gap. CDR3 coding DNA: TGTGCCATCAGTGAGTCACGAGACAATTCTAACTATGGCTACACCTTC. Its protein is CAISESRDNSNYGYTF.

The chain employs TRBV7-9 and TRBJ1-6; a weak D match, TRBD1 (6 bases). Germline CDR1 is SEHNR and CDR2 is FQNEAQ (reference sequence). The CDR3 runs to 13 residues. Trimming removed 5 bases from V and 7 bases from J, with 9 bases in between. CDR3 protein: CASSRTENSPLHF. In nucleotides, the CDR3 is TGTGCCAGCAGCCGGACAGAGAATTCACCCCTCCACTTT.

This clone was observed once. The chain is built from TRBV30 and TRBJ1-3; possible D gene TRBD1, 5 bases. Trimming left V 8 bases short and J 7 bases short, with 30 bases between. Germline CDR1 is GTSNPN and CDR2 is SVGIG (reference sequence). The CDR3 has 17 amino acids. DNA for the CDR3: TGTGCCCTCACCGACGCTTACAGGAACCCTCTACGGAACACCATATATTTT. Translation gives CALTDAYRNPLRNTIYF.

This sequence joins TRBV6-1 and TRBJ1-5; no firm D call. Germline values: CDR1 MNHNS, CDR2 SASEGT. There are 14 residues in the CDR3. Trimming removed 6 bases from V and 3 bases from J, with 12 bases in between. The CDR3 DNA is TGTGCCAGCAGCTATCAGGAAGACAATCAGCCCCAGCATTTT. Amino acid sequence: CASSYQEDNQPQHF.

The CDR3 here is CASSSPGGGNQPQHF. The CDR3 nucleotides read TGTGCCAGCAGTTCCCCGGGCGGGGGCAATCAGCCCCAGCATTTT. The chain couples TRBV6-6 to TRBJ1-5, with no clear D. CDR3 size: 15 residues. V was clipped by 4 bases and J by 2 bases, with 12 bases between them. CDR1 is MNHNY, CDR2 SVGAGI, per germline (reference sequence).

This clone came up once. The chain carries TRBV18 and TRBJ2-1; weak D call: TRBD1 (6 bases). CDR3 size: 12 residues. The germline V gene has CDR1 KGHSH and CDR2 LQKENI. V was shortened by 5 bases and J by 9 bases, with 11 bases between the two germline ends. CDR3 sequence reads: CASSVQGSEQFF. In DNA form, the CDR3 reads TGTGCCAGCTCAGTACAGGGAAGTGAGCAGTTCTTC. The complete variable domain, with remaining parts taken from reference TRBV18 and TRBJ2-1, reads NAGVMQNPRHLVRRRGQEARLRCSPMKGHSHVYWYRQLPEEGLKFMVYLQKENIIDESGMPKERFSAEFPKEGPSILRIQQVVRGDSAAYFCASSVQGSEQFFGPGTRLTVL.

V and J are TRBV7-2 and TRBJ1-5; TRBD1 matches 9 bases. The germline V gene encodes CDR1 SGHTA and CDR2 FQGNSA. V shed 5 bases and J 9 bases; nucleotides not matched to a gene: 11. The CDR3 is 15 residues long. Here the CDR3 reads CASSPWDRDGGPQHF. The CDR3 region has the DNA TGTGCCAGCAGCCCCTGGGACAGGGATGGTGGGCCCCAGCATTTT.

V and J are TRBV19 and TRBJ1-5, with a possible D match to TRBD1 (5 bases). With 3 bases removed from V and 5 bases from J, the gap between germline ends came to 14 bases. Germline CDR1 and CDR2: LNHDA and SQIVND (reference sequence). The CDR3 sequence is 15 residues long. The CDR3 bases are TGTGCCAGTAGTATCGGGCCAGGGCGACATCAGCCCCAGCATTTT. Residues: CASSIGPGRHQPQHF.

The chain links TRBV6-5 to TRBJ2-7, with TRBD1 matching over 7 bases. The CDR3 is 15 residues long. Germline lookup yields CDR1 MNHEY and CDR2 SVGAGI. The V segment lost 2 bases and the J segment 5 bases; nucleotides outside the gene matches: 9. The CDR3 sequence: CASSYRMTGLNEQYF. As DNA, the CDR3 is TGTGCCAGCAGTTACCGAATGACAGGGTTGAACGAGCAGTACTTC.

This chain uses TRBV30 with TRBJ2-7, with 9 positions matching TRBD1. The CDR3 is 15 amino acids. The V and J ends lost 6 bases and 2 bases, in that order; junction bases with no gene match: 11. CDR1 and CDR2 from the germline V gene are GTSNPN and SVGIG (reference sequence). CDR3 nucleotide sequence: TGTGCCTGCCCACTGCGGGACAGGGAAGCCTACGAGCAGTACTTC. Its protein is CACPLRDREAYEQYF.

The chain uses TRBV7-2 and TRBJ1-1, with 10 bases matching TRBD1. Trimming cost V 5 bases and J 4 bases; bases outside gene matches: 7. Germline lookup yields CDR1 SGHTA and CDR2 FQGNSA. The CDR3 is made up of 15 amino acids. This CDR3 reads CASSPRTGGATEAFF. The CDR3 DNA sequence: TGTGCCAGCAGCCCACGGACAGGGGGTGCCACTGAAGCTTTCTTT.

This clone was seen only once. This chain uses TRBV10-2 with TRBJ1-1, with D possibly being TRBD1 (6 bases). The CDR3 covers 13 residues. The germline V gene encodes CDR1 WSHSY and CDR2 SAAADI. With 6 bases removed from V and 10 bases from J, the gap between germline ends came to 18 bases. As DNA, the CDR3 is TGCGCCAGCAGGCAACAGGGTCTAGGCGTAGCTTTCTTT. As protein: CASRQQGLGVAFF.

The chain is built from TRBV5-6 and TRBJ1-2; 7 bases are shared with TRBD1. V lost 0 bases, J lost 7 bases, and 12 bases stayed unmatched. CDR1 is SGHDT and CDR2 is YYEEEE in the germline V gene. The CDR3 contains 16 residues. The CDR3, as DNA: TGTGCCAGCAGCTTGGCCCCGACAGGGATTGGGTTTGGCTACACCTTC. This sequence encodes CASSLAPTGIGFGYTF.

The V call is TRBV27, the J call TRBJ2-1; 9 bases line up with TRBD1. The trim removed 2 bases at V and 9 bases at J, leaving 8 bases unmatched. Germline V gives CDR1 MNHEY, CDR2 SMNVEV (reference sequence). This CDR3 has 15 residues. The CDR3, as DNA: TGTGCCAGCAGTTTACCGGGACAGGGCTTTCTTGAGCAGTTCTTC. This encodes CASSLPGQGFLEQFF.

This clone was picked up one time. This chain joins TRBV5-4 and TRBJ2-2; TRBD2 matches at 7 bases. Trimming at V came to 5 bases and at J to 1 base, leaving 5 bases not matched to a gene. The CDR3 is made up of 15 amino acids. Germline V gene data show CDR1 as SGHNT and CDR2 as YYREEE (reference sequence). The DNA for the CDR3 is TGTGCCAGCAGTTGGAGCGGGGTGAACACCGGGGAGCTGTTTTTT. Translation: CASSWSGVNTGELFF.

This chain uses TRBV12-3 or TRBV12-4 with TRBJ2-5; possibly TRBD2 for D (5 bases). CDR3 size: 11 residues. V was trimmed by 4 bases and J by 5 bases, leaving 5 bases between them. The CDR3 bases are TGTGCCAGCAGTTCGGGGGAGACCCAGTACTTC. This codes for CASSSGETQYF.